The rows below give T cell receptor beta chains drawn from one sample of a study of a mutant IDH1 vaccine in newly diagnosed glioma. Sequencing was performed with immunoSEQ multiplex PCR; in TCRdb, only in-frame clones are kept and a portion is missing. Of some 60,000 clones in the sample, 87% were seen once. These receptors lack a known antigen. Specimen: PBMCs, collected from a glioma patient whose treatment included an IDH1 peptide vaccine. All receptors come from a man aged 40-50 years with glioma. The CDR3 runs from the conserved cysteine through the conserved F or W. A D gene is named only where the DNA matches it firmly. Clone size appears in some rows only: once, few, many, or a class for an expanded clone.

CDR3nt	CDR3aa	v_gene	j_gene	abundance	d_gene
TGTGCCAGCAACCGGGAGGGCCGGTTTTATGAGCAGTTCTTC	CASNREGRFYEQFF	TRBV6-5	TRBJ2-1	-	TRBD2
TGTGCCACCAGCAGAGCCTTGGGACGGCAAGAGACCCAGTACTTC	CATSRALGRQETQYF	TRBV15	TRBJ2-5	-	-
TGCGCCAGCAGCCAAGATTCGTTGGGTTCGGGCCCATATCAGCCCCAGCATTTT	CASSQDSLGSGPYQPQHF	TRBV4-3	TRBJ1-5	few	-
TGTGCCAGCAGCCAAGATGCAGACATTTCTGGAAACACCATATATTTT	CASSQDADISGNTIYF	TRBV4-2	TRBJ1-3	-	-
TGTGCCAGTAGTGTCTCGGCGAGGGGGTTTAGCAGACAGCCCCAGCATTTT	CASSVSARGFSRQPQHF	TRBV19	TRBJ1-5	-	-
TGTGCCAGCAGCCATGGGACAGGGGGGGAGACCCAGTACTTC	CASSHGTGGETQYF	TRBV7-9	TRBJ2-5	-	TRBD1
TGTGCCAGCTCAGGAACGAGAGAGGGCGAGCAGTACTTC	CASSGTREGEQYF	TRBV18	TRBJ2-7	few	-
TGTGCCAGCAGTGACTCGATTGGTGCAGGGAGGCGGAACACTGAAGCTTTCTTT	CASSDSIGAGRRNTEAFF	TRBV6-4	TRBJ1-1	-	-
TGTGCCAGCAGCTTAGGGTTCGAGGGAGGTGCTTTCTTT	CASSLGFEGGAFF	TRBV7-9	TRBJ1-1	-	-
TGCGCCAGCAGCCCTACGGGAAGGGTGGAGACCCAGTACTTC	CASSPTGRVETQYF	TRBV5-1	TRBJ2-5	-	-
TGTGCCAGCAGCTCCCGGGACAGGGGAAACTATGGCTACACCTTC	CASSSRDRGNYGYTF	TRBV11-2	TRBJ1-2	-	TRBD1
TGTGCCGCGGCGAAGGCAGGGCTCAACACCGGGGAGCTGTTTTTT	CAAAKAGLNTGELFF	TRBV6-1	TRBJ2-2	-	-
TGTGCCAGCAGCTACTCACAGGGGGTAGGCGAGACCCAGTACTTC	CASSYSQGVGETQYF	TRBV27	TRBJ2-5	-	TRBD1
TGTGCCAGCAAAAAGGGGGAACTAGCGAAACAAGAGACCCAGTACTTC	CASKKGELAKQETQYF	TRBV7-9	TRBJ2-5	-	-
TGCAGCGTTGGGGGACAGGGCTTGAGAAGCTCCTACGAGCAGTACTTC	CSVGGQGLRSSYEQYF	TRBV29-1	TRBJ2-7	-	TRBD1
TGCGCCAGCAGCTTGGTAGCAGGGGAATACGAGCAGTACTTC	CASSLVAGEYEQYF	TRBV5-1	TRBJ2-7	-	-
TGTGCCAGCAGGGGGCAAGGGGCGAATGTTGGCTACACCTTC	CASRGQGANVGYTF	TRBV25-1	TRBJ1-2	-	-
TGTGCCAGCAGTGAAGTAAGAAACAGGTACGATCAGCCCCAGCATTTT	CASSEVRNRYDQPQHF	TRBV2	TRBJ1-5	-	-
TGTGCCAGCAGGGGACGGACAGGGGTAACGGATCAGCCCCAGCATTTT	CASRGRTGVTDQPQHF	TRBV2	TRBJ1-5	few	TRBD1
TGTGCCAGCAGTTTATTATTTGGGGCCCAGGGTGGCTACACCTTC	CASSLLFGAQGGYTF	TRBV28	TRBJ1-2	-	-
TGCAGTGTCGGGGGCGCAACTAGCACAGATACGCAGTATTTT	CSVGGATSTDTQYF	TRBV29-1	TRBJ2-3	-	-
TGCGCCAGCAGCGCTTCCTACGAGCAGTACTTC	CASSASYEQYF	TRBV5-1	TRBJ2-7	few	-
TGTGCCACCGCTGACCGGGACAGGGGGGATGAAAAACTGTTTTTT	CATADRDRGDEKLFF	TRBV6-5	TRBJ1-4	-	TRBD1
TGTGCCAGCAGTTTGGACAGACACTACGAGCAGTACTTC	CASSLDRHYEQYF	TRBV27	TRBJ2-7	-	-
TGTGCCAGCAGCTTGGACAGGACCACAGATACGCAGTATTTT	CASSLDRTTDTQYF	TRBV7-9	TRBJ2-3	-	TRBD1
TGTGCCAGCAGCAAAGGGGGACAGGGACTTGATCCTGGAAACACCATATATTTT	CASSKGGQGLDPGNTIYF	TRBV21-1	TRBJ1-3	-	-
TGTGCCAGCAGCTTAAAGCTGCCTACCGGGGAGCTGTTTTTT	CASSLKLPTGELFF	TRBV13	TRBJ2-2	-	-
TGCGCCAGCAGCCCCAGGGGGCCGACTAGCGGGGGGGAGCAGTTCTTC	CASSPRGPTSGGEQFF	TRBV5-1	TRBJ2-1	-	TRBD2
TGTGCCAGCAGCTTATTGGCGGGAGTGGGAACAGATACGCAGTATTTT	CASSLLAGVGTDTQYF	TRBV7-3	TRBJ2-3	-	TRBD2
TGTGCCAGCAGCTTGGGTGCGGGTATCAACTATGGCTACACCTTC	CASSLGAGINYGYTF	TRBV5-6	TRBJ1-2	-	-
TGTGCCAGCAGTTCCCACAGAAGCGGGGATAACACCATATATTTT	CASSSHRSGDNTIYF	TRBV6-5	TRBJ1-3	-	-
TGTGCCAGCAGTCCAGGGGGCCAGGGCTTATACGAGCAGTACTTC	CASSPGGQGLYEQYF	TRBV6-5	TRBJ2-7	few	TRBD1
TGTGCCAGTAGTCCTCGACAGATGTCAGACGAGCAGTACTTC	CASSPRQMSDEQYF	TRBV19	TRBJ2-7	-	-
TGTGCCAGCAGCCAAGATTTAGGGACCGGGGAGCTGTTTTTT	CASSQDLGTGELFF	TRBV14	TRBJ2-2	-	-
TGCGCCAGCAGTCCCGGGCCCGGTAGTGTAGACAATCAGCCCCAGCATTTT	CASSPGPGSVDNQPQHF	TRBV5-1	TRBJ1-5	-	-
TGTGCCAGCAGCGTAGTAGGGTGGAGGGATTCCTACGAGCAGTACTTC	CASSVVGWRDSYEQYF	TRBV9	TRBJ2-7	-	-
TGTGCCAGCAGCCTGGGACTAGCGGATTACGAGCAGTACTTC	CASSLGLADYEQYF	TRBV5-4	TRBJ2-7	-	TRBD2
TGTGCCAGCAGCTTATACCGGGACGCTACTAACTATGGCTACACCTTC	CASSLYRDATNYGYTF	TRBV7-8	TRBJ1-2	-	-
TGTGCCAGCAGCCCAGCTGGGACAGGGGAAGGGGGAGCTTTCTTT	CASSPAGTGEGGAFF	TRBV5-4	TRBJ1-1	-	TRBD1
TGTGCCAGTAGTCCCGGACAGGGGCTCTACGAGCAGTACTTC	CASSPGQGLYEQYF	TRBV19	TRBJ2-7	-	TRBD1
TGTGCCAGCAGCTTCTTCGGGATACCCGACGCTGGGCTGTTTTTT	CASSFFGIPDAGLFF	TRBV5-5	TRBJ2-2	-	-